This T cell receptor (beta chain) was obtained from a study of blood T cells in healthy people across ages. A J-beta primer mix and a sample-barcoded 5' primer were used in a second PCR of roughly 7 to 12 cycles. The template-switch adaptor was a 5' adaptor with 12 random nucleotides. It tagged each cDNA molecule. TCRdb passed the 5' RACE reads through MiXCR, listing each CDR3 protein once. The sample yields roughly 1.5 million distinct CDR3 sequences, less than 45% seen once. In this sample, this clonotype turned up a few times. This CDR3 has 18 residues. Per-sample yields of isolated PBMCs were at least 6.5 million.

The specimen sequenced was blood. The sequence was collected from a young woman in good health. The chain uses TRBV21-1 and TRBJ1-2; TRBD1 is the table's D call and was not checked against the DNA. TRBV21-1 constitutes a pseudogene. CDR3 DNA sequence: TGTGCCAGCAGCCTAAAGTTCGCAGGGGGCGATAGATGCTATGGCTACACCTTC. Translating it yields CASSLKFAGGDRCYGYTF.